The 9 T cell receptor beta chains reported below all come from one sample, sequenced in a study of T cell repertoires in cytomegalovirus infection. One entry per CDR3 protein results from TCRdb running MiXCR on the reads. The sample includes roughly 220,000 distinct CDR3 sequences, 35% to 40% of them seen just once. Their antigens are not known. The material was CD8+ T cells from cultured PBMCs, obtained from culture after CMV antigen stimulation. The origin of the receptors is a human donor in good health (CMV status not recorded). Some clones in this sample may be carry-over from other donors' samples.

Turning to this clonotype: The junction departs from germline at one end; a sequencing error may be responsible. V is TRBV7-7 and J is TRBJ2-2, with 8 bases identical to TRBD1. Germline V gene data show CDR1 as SSHAT and CDR2 as FNYEAQ (reference sequence). The CDR3 is 15 residues long. This CDR3 is CASSTGQGLSGELFF. The CDR3 DNA sequence: TGTGCTAGCAGCACCGGACAGGGTCTATCCGGGGAGCTGTTTTTT. The whole variable domain, filled in from reference TRBV7-7 and TRBJ2-2, reads GAGVSQSPRYKVTKRGQDVTLRCDPISSHATLYWYQQALGQGPEFLTYFNYEAQPDKSGLPSDRFSAERPEGSISTLTIQRTEQRDSAMYRCASSTGQGLSGELFFGEGSRLTVL.

The J gene is TRBJ1-1, the V gene TRBV11-1; D gene unclear. Germline V gene data show CDR1 as SGHAT and CDR2 as FQDESV (reference sequence). V was clipped by 1 base and J by 7 bases, with 19 bases between them. The CDR3 contains 16 residues. The CDR3 region has the DNA TGTGCCAGCAGCTTAGAGAGCAGATATGGATTGGGTGAAGCTTTCTTT. Amino acids: CASSLESRYGLGEAFF.

This clonotype showed up just a few times. CDR3 nucleotide sequence: TGTGCTAGTGGTGCCCTGCTTGGGGGGAGGAATGAGCAGTTCTTC. This translates into CASGALLGGRNEQFF. The V gene is TRBV12-5, the J gene TRBJ2-1; D possibly corresponds to TRBD2 (6 bases). Germline CDR1 reads LGHNT; CDR2 reads FRNRAP. The CDR3 is 15 amino acids. V lost 5 bases and J lost 7, with 18 bases in between.

A few counts support this clonotype. The chain combines TRBV7-8 with TRBJ2-4; D is unclear. The ends were cut back, 2 bases at V and 0 bases at J, with 8 bases in the middle. The CDR3 spans 15 residues. The germline V gene has CDR1 SGHVS and CDR2 FQNEAQ. CDR3 bases: TGTGCCAGCAGCTTATCAGGAGTAGCCAAAAACATTCAGTACTTC. Its translation is CASSLSGVAKNIQYF.

This clonotype was detected ten times or more. This rearrangement joins TRBV7-6 to TRBJ2-7; perhaps TRBD1 as D (5 bases). V was trimmed by 0 bases and J by 5 bases, leaving 11 bases between them. Germline V gene lookup returns CDR1 SGHVS and CDR2 FNYEAQ. The CDR3 totals 14 residues. CDR3 region: CASSLAQGYDEQYF. The CDR3 DNA is TGTGCCAGCAGCTTAGCGCAGGGTTACGACGAGCAGTACTTC.

This clonotype has just a few counts. This sequence joins TRBV7-8 and TRBJ2-7, with TRBD1 identical over 7 bases. V gave up 7 bases and J gave up 2 bases; unmatched junction bases: 5. The CDR3 consists of 13 residues. Germline loops: CDR1 SGHVS, CDR2 FQNEAQ. CDR3 in amino acids: CASKPTGAYEQYF. In nucleotides, the CDR3 is TGTGCCAGCAAACCTACAGGGGCCTACGAGCAGTACTTC.

This rearrangement joins TRBV5-6 to TRBJ2-1; 7 nucleotides match TRBD1. V lost 4 bases, J lost 3 bases, and 7 bases stayed unmatched. Germline lookup yields CDR1 SGHDT and CDR2 YYEEEE. The CDR3 is made up of 15 amino acids. The CDR3 region is CASSPDRKGYNEQFF. CDR3 nucleotide sequence: TGTGCCAGCAGCCCGGACAGGAAAGGCTACAATGAGCAGTTCTTC.

The table lists this clonotype with many counts. V and J are TRBV28 and TRBJ1-1; D might be TRBD1 (5 bases). The CDR3 runs to 13 residues. CDR1 and CDR2 from the germline V gene are MDHEN and SYDVKM. V lost 4 bases and J lost 3, with 9 bases in between. The CDR3 reads CASSSDSYTEAFF. Here the CDR3 DNA reads TGTGCCAGCAGTTCAGACAGCTACACTGAAGCTTTCTTT.

The rearrangement uses TRBV28 and TRBJ1-2, with D possibly being TRBD1 (5 bases). The V end was cut by 2 bases, the J end by 5 bases, with 15 bases between. Germline V lookup: CDR1 MDHEN, CDR2 SYDVKM. This CDR3 has 15 residues. The DNA of the CDR3 is TGTGCCAGCAGTTTACACGGCAGGGTAGAGTATGGCTACACCTTC. Translated, it gives CASSLHGRVEYGYTF.